This entry lists 20 T cell receptor beta chains sequenced from one sample in a study of T-cell reconstitution after alpha-beta-depleted transplantation in children. It was with unique molecular identifiers that the TCRbeta library was prepared. MiXCR, applied by TCRdb to the PCR reads, yields one record per CDR3 protein. Among 90,000 to 130,000 distinct CDR3 sequences, about a tenth were seen once, and the ten largest hold about 34%. Sequencing used PBMCs, obtained before TCRalphabeta/CD19-depleted stem cell transplant. Receptors originate from a boy aged 2 to 10 with acute lymphoblastic leukemia, due to receive a stem cell transplant.

There are a few counts of this clonotype. J is TRBJ2-3 and V is TRBV7-9; D gene unclear. CDR1 and CDR2 from the germline V gene are SEHNR and FQNEAQ (reference sequence). The V and J ends lost 5 bases and 9 bases respectively, with 12 bases between them. This CDR3 comprises 12 residues. Written as DNA, the CDR3 is TGTGCCAGCAGCCCCGACTTACGCACGCAGTATTTT. This codes for CASSPDLRTQYF.

The chain couples TRBV12-3 or TRBV12-4 to TRBJ1-6; D unresolved. The CDR3 sequence is 14 residues long. Trimming cost V 3 bases and J 13 bases, with 16 bases left between them. CDR3 protein: CASSFSTSNLPLHF. CDR3 DNA: TGTGCCAGCAGTTTCTCGACCTCGAACCTGCCCCTCCACTTT.

This clonotype came up a few times. V gene TRBV20-1 combines with J gene TRBJ2-3, with 8 bases aligning to TRBD2. This CDR3 is built from 12 residues. Per germline, CDR1 DFQATT and CDR2 SNEGSKA (reference sequence). The CDR3 DNA is TGCAGCGCGACTAGCGCCTCAGATACGCAGTATTTT. Translated: CSATSASDTQYF.

CDR3 sequence (DNA): TGTGCCAGCAGTTCCGCATTAAGGGGACTACAAGCGGGATCTACCTACGAGCAGTACTTC. Translating gives CASSSALRGLQAGSTYEQYF. The chain recombines TRBV12-3 or TRBV12-4 with TRBJ2-7, with 7 bases matching TRBD2. With V trimmed by 4 bases and J by 2 bases, 23 bases remained unmatched. The CDR3 has 20 amino acids.

V usage is TRBV20-1 and J usage is TRBJ1-5, with TRBD1 identical over 7 bases. Germline-derived CDR1 and CDR2 are DFQATT and SNEGSKA (reference sequence). The CDR3 runs 16 residues. Trimming took 0 bases from V and 6 from J; bases not matched to a gene: 11. The DNA of the CDR3 is TGCAGTGCTAGAGATCCACACAGGGGAGACAGTCAGCCCCAGCATTTT. Translating gives CSARDPHRGDSQPQHF.

The chain recombines TRBV25-1 with TRBJ2-4; D possibly uses TRBD1 or TRBD2 (6 bases each). Germline CDR1 MGHDK, CDR2 SYGVNS. V dropped 11 bases and J dropped 9 bases, with 20 bases sitting between them. CDR3 length: 13 residues. In nucleotides, the CDR3 is TGTGCCGAAGGGGGGCAGGAGAGGGCCATTCAGTACTTC. Translated: CAEGGQERAIQYF. Looking up the rest from reference TRBV25-1 and TRBJ2-4 gives the full variable domain: EADIYQTPRYLVIGTGKKITLECSQTMGHDKMYWYQQDPGMELHLIHYSYGVNSTEKGDLSSESTVSRIRTEHFPLTLESARPSHTSQYLCAEGGQERAIQYFGAGTRLSVL.

This clonotype was seen repeatedly, ten times or more. The chain links TRBV7-2 to TRBJ1-3; D unresolved. CDR1 and CDR2 from the germline V gene are SGHTA and FQGNSA. The CDR3 spans 12 residues. The V and J ends lost 1 base and 3 bases respectively, with 1 base between them. The CDR3 sequence: CASSLDGNTIYF. CDR3 nucleotide sequence: TGTGCCAGCAGCTTAGATGGAAACACCATATATTTT.

This clonotype was picked up a small number of times. The rearrangement links TRBV12-3 or TRBV12-4 to TRBJ1-5, with D perhaps matching TRBD1 (5 bases). V was pared by 5 bases and J by 10 bases, with 12 bases between. This CDR3 has 12 amino acids. The CDR3 bases are TGTGCCAGCAGTCCCGGGGGGATTCCCCAGCATTTT. Translated, it gives CASSPGGIPQHF.

This clonotype was counted between two and nine times. J is TRBJ2-3 and V is TRBV5-8; D is ambiguous. The CDR3 consists of 13 residues. The germline V and J ends were trimmed by 4 bases and 2 bases, with 8 bases remaining between them. Germline lookup yields CDR1 SGHTS and CDR2 YDEGEE. The CDR3 reads CASSIINTDTQYF. The CDR3 DNA sequence: TGTGCCAGCAGCATAATAAACACAGATACGCAGTATTTT.

This clonotype was seen ten or more times. Written as DNA, the CDR3 is TGTGCCGGCCAAGATCGTCGCACTGAAGCTTTCTTT. This gives the protein CAGQDRRTEAFF. The chain employs TRBV2 and TRBJ1-1; D call uncertain. This CDR3 comprises 12 residues. Germline V lookup: CDR1 SNHLY, CDR2 FYNNEI. V dropped 11 bases and J dropped 4 bases, with 14 bases sitting between them.

This clonotype was seen many times. V usage is TRBV5-5 and J usage is TRBJ2-7; D may match TRBD1 or TRBD2 (5 bases each). The V end was cut by 5 bases, the J end by 3 bases, with 18 bases between. CDR3 size: 15 residues. The germline V gene has CDR1 SGHKS and CDR2 YYEKEE (reference sequence). The CDR3 loop is CASSEEPGRVYEQYF. In DNA, the CDR3 is TGTGCCAGCAGTGAAGAGCCGGGACGGGTCTACGAGCAGTACTTC.

The chain couples TRBV27 to TRBJ2-1; 9 bases agree with TRBD2. The V gene's germline CDR1 is MNHEY and CDR2 SMNVEV (reference sequence). V gave up 5 bases and J gave up 3 bases; unmatched junction bases: 11. CDR3 length: 17 amino acids. CDR3 residues: CASSLDSTSGFYNEQFF. CDR3 nucleotide sequence: TGTGCCAGCAGTCTGGACAGTACTAGCGGGTTCTACAATGAGCAGTTCTTC.

The gene calls are TRBV20-1 and TRBJ1-3, with D tentatively TRBD1 (6 bases). V was clipped by 1 base and J by 1 base, with 17 bases between them. The CDR3 runs to 17 residues. In germline, CDR1 is DFQATT, CDR2 SNEGSKA (reference sequence). The CDR3: CSARVAGAPSSGNTIYF. As DNA, the CDR3 is TGCAGTGCTAGAGTGGCAGGGGCCCCCTCTTCTGGAAACACCATATATTTT.

Turning to this clonotype: One end of the junction is discordant with germline, which a read error may explain. The J gene is TRBJ1-5, the V gene TRBV12-3 or TRBV12-4; tentatively, D is TRBD1 (5 bases). The CDR3 has 11 amino acids. CDR3 in DNA: TGTGCCAGCAGTTTATGGCAGGGTAGGAATTTT. This sequence encodes CASSLWQGRNF.

This clonotype appeared a few times. The CDR3 coding sequence is TGTGCCAGCAGGCCCGGGATAAGCTCCTACAATGAGCAGTTCTTC. It yields the protein CASRPGISSYNEQFF. The chain links TRBV5-5 to TRBJ2-1; D may be TRBD2 (5 bases). Deletions cut 5 bases from V and 0 bases from J, with 12 bases between. The CDR3 length is 15 residues. The germline gives CDR1 SGHKS, CDR2 YYEKEE (reference sequence).

This clonotype was seen many times. The genes are TRBV29-1 and TRBJ2-6; D remains unclear. Per the germline V gene, CDR1 is SQVTM and CDR2 is ANQGSEA. Trimming took 2 bases from V and 0 from J, leaving 5 bases between them. This CDR3 comprises 14 residues. The CDR3 DNA reads as TGCAGCGTTGAATTTACCTCTGGGGCCAACGTCCTGACTTTC. This gives the protein CSVEFTSGANVLTF. The full variable domain, rest sourced from reference TRBV29-1 and TRBJ2-6, is SAVISQKPSRDICQRGTSLTIQCQVDSQVTMMFWYRQQPGQSLTLIATANQGSEATYESGFVIDKFPISRPNLTFSTLTVSNMSPEDSSIYLCSVEFTSGANVLTFGAGSRLTVL.

The rearrangement joins TRBV6-1 to TRBJ2-2; 8 positions match TRBD2. The CDR3 loop spans 17 amino acids. V lost 6 bases, J lost 1 base, and 10 bases stayed unmatched. CDR1 is MNHNS, CDR2 SASEGT, per germline. The chain's CDR3 is CASRGGPSGWNTGELFF. The CDR3 DNA follows: TGTGCCAGCAGGGGGGGACCTAGCGGGTGGAACACCGGGGAGCTGTTTTTT.

The chain couples TRBV20-1 to TRBJ2-1; TRBD2 matches 7 bases. The CDR3 contains 14 residues. Per the germline V gene, CDR1 is DFQATT and CDR2 is SNEGSKA (reference sequence). Trimming cost V 2 bases and J 7 bases; bases outside gene matches: 8. The CDR3 reads CSARTGTIANEQFF. The CDR3 nucleotides are TGCAGTGCTAGAACCGGGACTATCGCTAATGAGCAGTTCTTC.

The chain carries TRBV28 and TRBJ2-6; D not resolved. This CDR3 contains 16 residues. Germline CDR1 reads MDHEN; CDR2 reads SYDVKM. V was shortened by 4 bases and J by 2 bases, with 12 bases between the two germline ends. CDR3 in amino acids: CASSSRPGTGANVLTF. CDR3 DNA: TGTGCCAGCAGTTCTCGTCCGGGTACTGGGGCCAACGTCCTGACTTTC.

This clonotype was found many times. The chain is built from TRBV29-1 and TRBJ2-5; D ambiguous. The CDR3 totals 11 residues. V was clipped by 4 bases and J by 5 bases, with 8 bases between them. CDR1 SQVTM and CDR2 ANQGSEA come from the germline V gene. The DNA for the CDR3 is TGCAGCGTTGGGGAAGACGAGACCCAGTACTTC. Amino acids: CSVGEDETQYF.